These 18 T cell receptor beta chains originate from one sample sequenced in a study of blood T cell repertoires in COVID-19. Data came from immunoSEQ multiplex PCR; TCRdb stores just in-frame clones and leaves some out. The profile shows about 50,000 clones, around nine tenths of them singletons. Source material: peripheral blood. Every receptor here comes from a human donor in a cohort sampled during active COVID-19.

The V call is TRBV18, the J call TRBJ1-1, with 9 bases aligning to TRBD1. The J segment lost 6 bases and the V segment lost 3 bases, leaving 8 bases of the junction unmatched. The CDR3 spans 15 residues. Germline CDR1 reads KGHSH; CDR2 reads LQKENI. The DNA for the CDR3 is TGTGCCAGCTCACCTCGGGACAGGGCCGTCGCTGAAGCTTTCTTT. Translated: CASSPRDRAVAEAFF.

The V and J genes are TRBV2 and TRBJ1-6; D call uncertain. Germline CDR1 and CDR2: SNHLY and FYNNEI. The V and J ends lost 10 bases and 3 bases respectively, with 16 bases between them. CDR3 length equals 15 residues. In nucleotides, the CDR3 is TGTGCCACCACGGGAACCGACCGCTATAATTCACCCCTCCACTTT. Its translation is CATTGTDRYNSPLHF.

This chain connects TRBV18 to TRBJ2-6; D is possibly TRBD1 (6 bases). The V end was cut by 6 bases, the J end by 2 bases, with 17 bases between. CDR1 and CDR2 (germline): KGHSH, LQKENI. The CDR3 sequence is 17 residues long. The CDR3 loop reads CASSPGTGLPGANVLTF. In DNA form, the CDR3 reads TGTGCCAGCTCGCCCGGAACAGGGCTTCCTGGGGCCAACGTCCTGACTTTC.

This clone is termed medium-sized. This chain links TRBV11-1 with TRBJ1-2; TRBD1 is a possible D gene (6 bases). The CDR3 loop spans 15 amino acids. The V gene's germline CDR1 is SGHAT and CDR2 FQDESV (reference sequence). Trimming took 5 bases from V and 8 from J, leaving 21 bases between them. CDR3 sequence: CASSRDMGAGGGYTF. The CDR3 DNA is TGTGCCAGCAGCCGCGATATGGGGGCAGGCGGCGGCTACACCTTC.

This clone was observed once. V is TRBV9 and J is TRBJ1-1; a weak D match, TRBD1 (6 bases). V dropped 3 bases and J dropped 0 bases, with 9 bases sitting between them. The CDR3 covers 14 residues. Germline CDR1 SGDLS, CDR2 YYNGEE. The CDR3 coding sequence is TGTGCCAGCAGCGCTAGGGGGTTGAACACTGAAGCTTTCTTT. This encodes CASSARGLNTEAFF.

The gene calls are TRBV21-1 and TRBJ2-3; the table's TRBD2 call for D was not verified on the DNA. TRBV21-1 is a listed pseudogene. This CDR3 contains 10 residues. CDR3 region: CASTRVTQYF. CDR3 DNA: TGTGCCAGCACCCGCGTTACGCAGTATTTT.

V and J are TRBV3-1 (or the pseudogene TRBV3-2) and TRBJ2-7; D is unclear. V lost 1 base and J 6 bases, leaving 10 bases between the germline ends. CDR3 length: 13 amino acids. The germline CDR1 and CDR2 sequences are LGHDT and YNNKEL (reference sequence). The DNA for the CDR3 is TGTGCCAGCAGCCAAGGGCCAGGCAGCGAGCAGTACGTC. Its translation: CASSQGPGSEQYV.

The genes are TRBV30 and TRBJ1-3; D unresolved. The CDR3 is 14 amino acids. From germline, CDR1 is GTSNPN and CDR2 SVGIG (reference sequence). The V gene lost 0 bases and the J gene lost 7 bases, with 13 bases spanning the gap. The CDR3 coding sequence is TGTGCCTGGAGTGTAGGCGGGCCCGGGAACACCATATATTTT. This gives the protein CAWSVGGPGNTIYF.

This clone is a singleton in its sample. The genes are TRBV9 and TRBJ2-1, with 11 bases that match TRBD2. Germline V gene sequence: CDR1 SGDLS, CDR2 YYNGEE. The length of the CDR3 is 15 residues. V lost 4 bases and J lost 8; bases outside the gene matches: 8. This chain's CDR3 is CASSFTSGSWDEQFF. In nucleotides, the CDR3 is TGTGCCAGCAGCTTCACTAGCGGGAGCTGGGATGAGCAGTTCTTC.

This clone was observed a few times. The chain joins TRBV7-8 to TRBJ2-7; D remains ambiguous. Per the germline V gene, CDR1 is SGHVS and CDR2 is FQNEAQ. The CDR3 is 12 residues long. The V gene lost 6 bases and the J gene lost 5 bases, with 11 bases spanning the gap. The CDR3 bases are TGTGCCAGCAGTTCCACGGGTGACGAGCAGTACGTC. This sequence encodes CASSSTGDEQYV.

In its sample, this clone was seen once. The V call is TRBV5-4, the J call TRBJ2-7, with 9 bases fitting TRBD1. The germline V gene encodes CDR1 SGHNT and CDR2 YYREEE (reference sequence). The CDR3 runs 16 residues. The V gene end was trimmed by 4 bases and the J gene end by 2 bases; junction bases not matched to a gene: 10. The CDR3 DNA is TGTGCCAGCAGCCCCACCCGGGACAGGGCTCCCTACGAGCAGTACTTC. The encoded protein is CASSPTRDRAPYEQYF. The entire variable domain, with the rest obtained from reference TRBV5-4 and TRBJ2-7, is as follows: ETGVTQSPTHLIKTRGQQVTLRCSSQSGHNTVSWYQQALGQGPQFIFQYYREEENGRGNFPPRFSGLQFPNYSSELNVNALELDDSALYLCASSPTRDRAPYEQYFGPGTRLTVT.

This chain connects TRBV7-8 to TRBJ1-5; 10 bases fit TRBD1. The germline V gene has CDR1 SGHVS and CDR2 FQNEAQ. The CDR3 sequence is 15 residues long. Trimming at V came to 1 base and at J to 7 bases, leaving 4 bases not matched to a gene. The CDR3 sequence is CASSLGTGGGQPQHF. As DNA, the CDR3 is TGTGCCAGCAGCTTAGGGACAGGGGGGGGACAGCCCCAGCATTTT.

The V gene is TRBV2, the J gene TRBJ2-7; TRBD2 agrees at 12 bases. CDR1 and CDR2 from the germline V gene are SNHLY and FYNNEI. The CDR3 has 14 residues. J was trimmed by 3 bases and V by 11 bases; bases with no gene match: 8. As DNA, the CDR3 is TGTGCCGTCTCCGGACTAGCGGGAAACTACGAGCAGTACGTC. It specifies CAVSGLAGNYEQYV.

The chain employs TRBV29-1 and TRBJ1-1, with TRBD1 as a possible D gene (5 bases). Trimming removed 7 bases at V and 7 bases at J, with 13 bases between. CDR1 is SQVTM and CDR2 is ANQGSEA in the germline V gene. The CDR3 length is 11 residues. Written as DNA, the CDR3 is TGCAGCGGTAGCACAACAGGTGAAGCTTTCTTT. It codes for CSGSTTGEAFF.

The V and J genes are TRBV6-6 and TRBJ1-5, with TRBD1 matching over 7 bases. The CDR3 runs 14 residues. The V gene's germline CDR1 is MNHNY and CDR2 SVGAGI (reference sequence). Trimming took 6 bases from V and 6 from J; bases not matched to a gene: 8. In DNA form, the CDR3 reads TGTGCCAGCAGCCTACAGGGGCAGGGTCAGCCCCAGCATTTT. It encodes CASSLQGQGQPQHF.

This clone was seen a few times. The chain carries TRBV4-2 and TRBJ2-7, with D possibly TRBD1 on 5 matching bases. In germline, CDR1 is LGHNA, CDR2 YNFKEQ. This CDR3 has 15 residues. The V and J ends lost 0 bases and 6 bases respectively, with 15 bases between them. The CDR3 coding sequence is TGTGCCAGCAGCCAAGAAGGACAATCCGGGTCCGAGCAGTACTTC. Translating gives CASSQEGQSGSEQYF.

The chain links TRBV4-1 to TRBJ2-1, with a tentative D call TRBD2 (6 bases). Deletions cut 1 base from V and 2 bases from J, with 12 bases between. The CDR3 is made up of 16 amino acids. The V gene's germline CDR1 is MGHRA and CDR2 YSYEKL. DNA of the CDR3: TGCGCCAGCAGCCAAGCGGGGGACGGTACCTACAATGAGCAGTTCTTC. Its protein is CASSQAGDGTYNEQFF.

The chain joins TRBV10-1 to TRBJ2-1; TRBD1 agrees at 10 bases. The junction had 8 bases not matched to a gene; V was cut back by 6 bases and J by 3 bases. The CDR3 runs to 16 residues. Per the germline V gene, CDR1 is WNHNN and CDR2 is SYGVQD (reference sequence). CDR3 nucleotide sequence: TGCGCCAGCAGCTCGGGACAGGGGTACTACTACAATGAGCAGTTCTTC. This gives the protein CASSSGQGYYYNEQFF.